This T cell receptor beta chain was documented in a study of blood T cell repertoires in COVID-19. Background on the study: Nucleic acid was either cDNA or gDNA, and it came from T cells, B-cell-depleted T cells, or PBMCs.

CDR1 is ENHRY, CDR2 SYGVKD, per germline. V dropped 4 bases and J dropped 6; count of bases not matched to a gene: 5. The CDR3 contains 15 residues. Under the authors' procedure: Estimates of nucleated cell counts were drawn from the amplification of reference gene primers. Clones were sequenced by immunoSEQ multiplex PCR, and TCRdb holds only the in-frame ones, with some missing. That table is the source of V, J and clone size, and D and trimming were worked out from the DNA. The profile shows fewer than 120,000 clones, roughly 82% of them singletons. The chain couples TRBV10-3 to TRBJ2-1, with 11 bases lining up with TRBD1. The TCR sequence derives from a woman aged 55-69 years with acute or convalescent COVID-19. Sequencing was carried out using peripheral blood. The CDR3 region is CAISASGTGGNEQFF. In DNA, the CDR3 is TGTGCCATCAGTGCCTCCGGGACAGGGGGCAATGAGCAGTTCTTC.